These 21 T cell receptor beta chains were all obtained from the same sample, sequenced in a study of shared T cell receptors in the human thymus. Clones were sequenced by immunoSEQ multiplex PCR, and TCRdb holds only the in-frame ones, with some missing. The sample shows about 660,000 clones, 80% to 90% of them seen only once. These sequences were also reported in another study, on human thymus T cells.

Material for sequencing was thymocytes. The receptors were sampled from a boy under two years old with a congenital heart defect.

The V gene is TRBV27, the J gene TRBJ1-1, with 10 bases that match TRBD1. CDR1 and CDR2 from the germline V gene are MNHEY and SMNVEV (reference sequence). The junction had 2 bases not matched to a gene; V was cut back by 4 bases and J by 0 bases. The CDR3 is 15 amino acids. CDR3: CASSWDRGMNTEAFF. In DNA form, the CDR3 reads TGTGCCAGCAGTTGGGACAGGGGAATGAACACTGAAGCTTTCTTT.

This sequence joins TRBV4-1 and TRBJ2-3; 8 bases line up with TRBD2. Germline V gene sequence: CDR1 MGHRA, CDR2 YSYEKL. The CDR3 covers 17 residues. V shed 1 base and J 5 bases; nucleotides not matched to a gene: 11. CDR3 in DNA: TGCGCCAGCAGCCAAGTTTCAGCGGGAGAGGGAGTAGATACGCAGTATTTT. It encodes CASSQVSAGEGVDTQYF.

Only one count was recorded for this clone. Other DNA sequences in this specimen translate into the identical CDR3. V usage is TRBV28 and J usage is TRBJ1-2; D is possibly TRBD1 (6 bases). The V end lost 3 bases, the J end lost 8 bases, and 10 bases lay between the germline ends. The germline CDR1 and CDR2 sequences are MDHEN and SYDVKM. CDR3 length equals 12 residues. CDR3 protein: CASSLGAFGYTF. The CDR3 bases are TGTGCCAGCAGTTTGGGGGCTTTCGGCTACACCTTC.

The chain employs TRBV11-2 and TRBJ2-1, with 7 bases identical to TRBD2. The CDR3 contains 15 residues. Trimming cost V 1 base and J 1 base; bases outside gene matches: 1. CDR1 SGHAT and CDR2 FQNNGV come from the germline V gene. The chain's CDR3 is CASSLAGRSYNEQFF. The CDR3 DNA sequence: TGTGCCAGCAGCTTAGCCGGGAGGTCCTACAATGAGCAGTTCTTC.

The chain employs TRBV10-3 and TRBJ1-2; a weak D match, TRBD1 (5 bases). Per the germline V gene, CDR1 is ENHRY and CDR2 is SYGVKD. The germline V and J ends were trimmed by 3 bases and 4 bases, with 15 bases remaining between them. This CDR3 has 15 residues. The CDR3 coding sequence is TGTGCCATCAGTGATACAGACAGCTATTTCTATGGCTACACCTTC. Residues: CAISDTDSYFYGYTF.

The chain combines TRBV7-2 with TRBJ2-7; D gene unclear. This CDR3 comprises 18 residues. Germline CDR1 is SGHTA and CDR2 is FQGNSA. Trimming cost V 5 bases and J 6 bases, with 29 bases left between them. In DNA form, the CDR3 reads TGTGCCAGCAGCCCCCGTGTCCCGGCGGAGCTCCATATCTCCGAGCAGTACTTC. This translates into CASSPRVPAELHISEQYF. Filled out from reference TRBV7-2 and TRBJ2-7, the complete variable domain reads GAGVSQSPSNKVTEKGKDVELRCDPISGHTALYWYRQSLGQGLEFLIYFQGNSAPDKSGLPSDRFSAERTGGSVSTLTIQRTQQEDSAVYLCASSPRVPAELHISEQYFGPGTRLTVT.

This clone turned up a few times. The CDR3 nucleotides are TGTGCCAGCAGTGACCAACAGGGGGCGCGCACTGAAGCTTTCTTT. It yields the protein CASSDQQGARTEAFF. V gene TRBV6-1 combines with J gene TRBJ1-1; 9 bases fit TRBD1. Germline loops: CDR1 MNHNS, CDR2 SASEGT. Trimming took 3 bases from V and 4 from J; bases not matched to a gene: 6. The CDR3 is 15 residues long.

The chain couples TRBV13 to TRBJ2-7; perhaps TRBD2 as D (7 bases). This CDR3 comprises 14 residues. V was shortened by 5 bases and J by 3 bases, with 14 bases between the two germline ends. Germline loops: CDR1 PRHDT, CDR2 FYEKMQ (reference sequence). CDR3 sequence: CASSPTGRGYEQYF. In nucleotides, the CDR3 is TGTGCCAGCAGCCCCACAGGGAGGGGCTACGAGCAGTACTTC.

This chain links TRBV6-5 with TRBJ1-4; 8 nucleotides match TRBD1. V was clipped by 5 bases and J by 8 bases; unmatched bases: 4. The CDR3 is made up of 13 amino acids. Germline loops: CDR1 MNHEY, CDR2 SVGAGI. The CDR3 sequence: CASSTGGREKLFF. As DNA, the CDR3 is TGTGCCAGCAGTACAGGGGGACGGGAAAAACTGTTTTTT.

This chain connects TRBV28 to TRBJ1-3; D remains unclear. Trimming removed 7 bases at V and 2 bases at J, with 12 bases between. CDR3 length: 14 amino acids. Germline values: CDR1 MDHEN, CDR2 SYDVKM. The CDR3 bases are TGTGCCAGCATTAGCCGGAGTCCTGGAAACACCATATATTTT. Its translation: CASISRSPGNTIYF.

The rearrangement uses TRBV27 and TRBJ2-7; TRBD1 agrees at 7 bases. V lost 6 bases to trimming and J lost 3 bases; unmatched junction nucleotides: 5. This CDR3 has 13 residues. Germline CDR1 and CDR2: MNHEY and SMNVEV (reference sequence). This CDR3 reads CASSRDRLYEQYF. For the CDR3, the DNA is TGTGCCAGCAGCCGGGACAGACTCTACGAGCAGTACTTC.

The chain has TRBV5-1 and TRBJ2-7; 10 bases map to TRBD1. This CDR3 region has 15 residues. After removal of 3 bases from V and 2 bases from J, the junction contained 5 bases not matched to a gene. Per the germline V gene, CDR1 is SGHRS and CDR2 is YFSETQ. In DNA form, the CDR3 reads TGCGCCAGCAGCTGGGGCGACAGGGGGCCCTACGAGCAGTACTTC. This encodes CASSWGDRGPYEQYF.

There are a few counts of this clone. CDR3 nucleotides: TGTGCCAGCAGTTACTACAGTTACACTGAAGCTTTCTTT. Amino acid sequence: CASSYYSYTEAFF. The chain combines TRBV6-5 with TRBJ1-1; D not resolved. V lost 1 base and J 3 bases, leaving 6 bases between the germline ends. Per the germline V gene, CDR1 is MNHEY and CDR2 is SVGAGI. The CDR3 loop spans 13 amino acids.

The CDR3 DNA is TGTGCCAGTAGTATCGAGGGGGATCCCCTCAATCAGCCCCAGCATTTT. Amino acids: CASSIEGDPLNQPQHF. The chain employs TRBV19 and TRBJ1-5, with D possibly TRBD1 on 6 matching bases. The V and J ends lost 3 bases and 3 bases respectively, with 15 bases between them. CDR1 is LNHDA, CDR2 SQIVND, per germline (reference sequence). The CDR3 sequence is 16 residues long.

The genes are TRBV9 and TRBJ2-5; possibly TRBD1 for D (5 bases). Per the germline V gene, CDR1 is SGDLS and CDR2 is YYNGEE. This CDR3 has 17 residues. V was pared by 0 bases and J by 2 bases, with 17 bases between. The CDR3 protein is CASSVGVWGRAQETQYF. The CDR3 coding sequence is TGTGCCAGCAGCGTAGGAGTTTGGGGCAGGGCACAAGAGACCCAGTACTTC.

The J gene is TRBJ2-1, the V gene TRBV7-8; 10 bases align to TRBD1. The V gene end was trimmed by 6 bases and the J gene end by 3 bases; junction bases not matched to a gene: 5. The CDR3 sequence is 15 residues long. CDR1 SGHVS and CDR2 FQNEAQ come from the germline V gene. The CDR3 loop reads CASSADRGLYNEQFF. As DNA, the CDR3 is TGTGCCAGCAGTGCCGACAGGGGGCTCTACAATGAGCAGTTCTTC.

V is TRBV19 and J is TRBJ1-1; 7 nucleotides match TRBD1. V gave up 10 bases and J gave up 1 base; unmatched junction bases: 3. This CDR3 contains 12 residues. Germline CDR1 is LNHDA and CDR2 is SQIVND (reference sequence). The CDR3 DNA follows: TGTGCCACTCGACAGGGGAACACTGAAGCTTTCTTT. Encoded protein: CATRQGNTEAFF.

The gene calls are TRBV27 and TRBJ2-2, with 9 bases fitting TRBD1. The CDR3 is made up of 19 amino acids. Germline V gene sequence: CDR1 MNHEY, CDR2 SMNVEV (reference sequence). With V trimmed by 3 bases and J by 6 bases, 17 bases remained unmatched. In nucleotides, the CDR3 is TGTGCCAGCAGTTTTTCCCGCCGCCGGGACAGGGTCAAGGCCGGGGAGCTGTTTTTT. As protein: CASSFSRRRDRVKAGELFF.

The chain couples TRBV4-1 to TRBJ1-1, with 8 nucleotides matching TRBD1. V gave up 0 bases and J gave up 2 bases; unmatched junction bases: 8. Germline assignment: CDR1 MGHRA and CDR2 YSYEKL. The CDR3 is 17 amino acids. CDR3 bases: TGCGCCAGCAGCCAAGATCCTGGGACAGGAGAAAACACTGAAGCTTTCTTT. This sequence encodes CASSQDPGTGENTEAFF.

This sequence joins TRBV7-9 and TRBJ2-7; TRBD1 agrees at 10 bases. The CDR3 contains 15 residues. Germline V lookup: CDR1 SEHNR, CDR2 FQNEAQ (reference sequence). After removal of 5 bases from V and 2 bases from J, the junction contained 6 bases not matched to a gene. CDR3 nucleotides: TGTGCCAGCAGCCTCTGGGACAGGGGTCCCTACGAGCAGTACTTC. This encodes CASSLWDRGPYEQYF.

The chain is built from TRBV27 and TRBJ1-6; D is possibly TRBD1 (5 bases). The CDR3 consists of 16 residues. The ends were cut back, 5 bases at V and 5 bases at J, with 16 bases in the middle. Germline-derived CDR1 and CDR2 are MNHEY and SMNVEV (reference sequence). In nucleotides, the CDR3 is TGTGCCAGCAGTCACCTTCAGGGTGGGGATAATTCACCCCTCCACTTT. Translating it yields CASSHLQGGDNSPLHF.